The T cell receptor (beta chain) described here comes from a study of T cells in Graves' hyperthyroidism and ophthalmopathy. Background on the study: Peripheral blood was acquired at first diagnosis, ahead of any therapy whatsoever. Overall study findings and caveats: Among clonotypes expanded in thyroid above 0.001, most were also found in blood.

Of note for this clonotype: Antigen specificity is unknown.

Researchers took RNA transcripts and amplified the TCR beta CDR3 regions from them. The TCR CDR3 was amplified in a first-round RT-PCR using the HTBI primer set. Via MiXCR, TCRdb re-called the multiplex PCR reads, giving one row per CDR3 protein. In the table there are 200,000 to 250,000 distinct CDR3 sequences, over 15% of which are singletons. Germline values: CDR1 MNHEY, CDR2 SMNVEV (reference sequence). The CDR3 is 15 residues long. V shed 5 bases, J shed 3 bases, and the junction held 7 bases outside the gene matches. Any patient presenting with uncontrolled infection, other autoimmune disease, pregnancy or lactation was left out.

The clonotype originates from a woman in her late teens or twenties with Graves' ophthalmopathy. This chain uses TRBV27 with TRBJ2-1; TRBD1 aligns across 7 bases. The sample consisted of blood. CDR3 loop: CASSVDRAHYNEQFF. DNA for the CDR3: TGTGCCAGCAGTGTCGACAGGGCCCACTACAATGAGCAGTTCTTC.